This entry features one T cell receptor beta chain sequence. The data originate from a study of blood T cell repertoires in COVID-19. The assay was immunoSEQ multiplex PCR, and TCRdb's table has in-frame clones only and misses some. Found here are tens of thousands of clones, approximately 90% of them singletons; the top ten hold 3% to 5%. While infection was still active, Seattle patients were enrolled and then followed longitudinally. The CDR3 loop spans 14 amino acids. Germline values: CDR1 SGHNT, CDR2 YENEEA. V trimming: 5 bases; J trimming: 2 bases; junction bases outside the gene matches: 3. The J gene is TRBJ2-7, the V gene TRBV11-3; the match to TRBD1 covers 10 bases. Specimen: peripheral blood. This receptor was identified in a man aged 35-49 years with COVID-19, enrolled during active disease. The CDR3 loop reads CASSHGQGAYEQYF. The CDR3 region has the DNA TGTGCCAGCAGCCATGGACAGGGGGCCTACGAGCAGTACTTC.